The sequence of this T cell receptor beta chain was determined in a study of CD8 T cells in Susac syndrome. An amount of RNA that ranged from roughly 0.5 to 1 ug was reverse transcribed with random hexamers. MiXCR, run by TCRdb on the immunoSEQ multiplex PCR reads, gives a single entry per CDR3 protein. The data show some 170,000 distinct CDR3 sequences, approximately 94% seen once. There are 13 residues in the CDR3. Germline CDR1 reads SNHLY; CDR2 reads FYNNEI. The ends were cut back, 6 bases at V and 5 bases at J, with 13 bases in the middle. Sample: CD4+ T cells from PBMCs. The V call is TRBV2, the J call TRBJ2-5, with unresolved D. The sequence was collected from a human donor in good health. CDR3 bases: TGTGCCAGCAGCGGGCCATCCCGGGAGACCCAGTACTTC. It yields the protein CASSGPSRETQYF. Filled out from reference TRBV2 and TRBJ2-5, the complete variable domain reads EPEVTQTPSHQVTQMGQEVILRCVPISNHLYFYWYRQILGQKVEFLVSFYNNEISEKSEIFDDQFSVERPDGSNFTLKIRSTKLEDSAMYFCASSGPSRETQYFGPGTRLLVL.